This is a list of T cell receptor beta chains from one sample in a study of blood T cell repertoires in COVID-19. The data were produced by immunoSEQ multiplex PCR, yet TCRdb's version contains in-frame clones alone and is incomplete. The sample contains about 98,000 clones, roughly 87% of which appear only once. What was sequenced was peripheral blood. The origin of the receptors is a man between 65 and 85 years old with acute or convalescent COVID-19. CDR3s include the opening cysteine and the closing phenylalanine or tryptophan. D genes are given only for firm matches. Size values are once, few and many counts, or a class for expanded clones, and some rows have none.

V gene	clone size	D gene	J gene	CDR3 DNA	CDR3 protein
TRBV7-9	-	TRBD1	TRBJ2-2	TGTGCCAGCAGCTTACCGGGACAGGGTTTTACCGGGGAGCTGTTTTTT	CASSLPGQGFTGELFF
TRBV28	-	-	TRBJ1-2	TGTGCCAGCTACCCCGGAGGGGCCCTATACGGCTACACCTTC	CASYPGGALYGYTF
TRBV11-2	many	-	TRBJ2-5	TGTGCCAGCAGCTTAAGGCCGGGGACTCGGCAAGAGACCCAGTACTTC	CASSLRPGTRQETQYF
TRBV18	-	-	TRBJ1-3	TGTGCCAGCTCACCGTCGGACAGCTCTGGAAACACCATATATTTT	CASSPSDSSGNTIYF
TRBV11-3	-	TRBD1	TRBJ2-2	TGTGCCAGCAGCTTAGTTGACAGGGGAACCGGGGAGCTGTTTTTT	CASSLVDRGTGELFF
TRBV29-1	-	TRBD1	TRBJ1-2	TGCAGCGTTGAGGACAGGGAAGACTATGGCTACACCTTC	CSVEDREDYGYTF
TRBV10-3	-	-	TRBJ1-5	TGTGCCACCTCGCAGGCGCTAAATAGCAATCAGCCCCAGCATTTT	CATSQALNSNQPQHF
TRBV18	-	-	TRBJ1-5	TGTGCCAGCTCACCGGGGGGGCTAAACAATCAGCCCCAGCATTTT	CASSPGGLNNQPQHF
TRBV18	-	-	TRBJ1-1	TGTGCCAGCTCACCACAATCCATTACTAACACTGAAGCTTTCTTT	CASSPQSITNTEAFF
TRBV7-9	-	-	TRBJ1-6	TGTGCCAGCAGCTCCGGACAGAGCTATAATTCACCCCTCCACTTT	CASSSGQSYNSPLHF
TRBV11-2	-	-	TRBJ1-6	TGTGCCAGCAGCTTAGGACAGTTTTATAATTCACCCCTCCACTTT	CASSLGQFYNSPLHF
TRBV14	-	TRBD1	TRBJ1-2	TGTGCCAGCAGCCCAGGACAGGGGAGAGGCTACACCTTC	CASSPGQGRGYTF
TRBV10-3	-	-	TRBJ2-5	TGTGCCATCAGTGAGTCGGCAGGGTTGCAAGAGACCCAGTACTTC	CAISESAGLQETQYF
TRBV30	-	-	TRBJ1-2	TGTGCCTGGAGTGTACTTCTCGCGGTCCATGGCTACACCTTC	CAWSVLLAVHGYTF
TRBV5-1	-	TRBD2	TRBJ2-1	TGCGCCAGCAGCTTGGAAGCGGGGGGGTACAATGAGCAGTTCTTC	CASSLEAGGYNEQFF
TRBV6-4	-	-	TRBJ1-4	TGTGCCAGCAGCCCCGAGGATGTATTAGGGGGAAAAACTGTTTTT	CASSPEDVLGGKTVF
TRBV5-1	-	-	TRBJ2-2	TGCGCCAGCAGCTTGGCCGGTTTACAGGCTGGCGGGGAGCTGTTTTTT	CASSLAGLQAGGELFF
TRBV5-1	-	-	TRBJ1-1	TGCGCCAGCAGCTTCTCTAGACACACTGAAGCTTTCTTT	CASSFSRHTEAFF
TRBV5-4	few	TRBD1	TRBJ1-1	TGTGCCAGCAGCTTGCCCGGACAGGGGGTCGACACTGAAGCTTTCTTT	CASSLPGQGVDTEAFF
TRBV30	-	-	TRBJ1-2	TGTGCCTGGAGTGTAACAGGCAATTATGGCTACACCTTC	CAWSVTGNYGYTF
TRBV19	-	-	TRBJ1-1	TGTGCCAGTAGTATAGCGAGGGCAAACACTGAAGCTTTCTTT	CASSIARANTEAFF
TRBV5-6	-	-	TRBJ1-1	TGTGCCAGCAGCTTGGAGAGGGTACGGTTTGCTGAAGCTTTCTTT	CASSLERVRFAEAFF
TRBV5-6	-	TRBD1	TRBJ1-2	TGTGCCAGCAGCGGTGACAGGGAACCTCGGGGCTATGGCTACACCTTC	CASSGDREPRGYGYTF
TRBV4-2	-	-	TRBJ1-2	TGTGCCAGCAGCCAAGATCCTGGGCAGGGGCCCCACTATGGCTACACCTTC	CASSQDPGQGPHYGYTF
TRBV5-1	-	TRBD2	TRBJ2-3	TGCGCCAGCAGCCCAGAGCGGGCGGGGGTGAGAGATACGCAGTATTTT	CASSPERAGVRDTQYF
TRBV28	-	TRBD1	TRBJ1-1	TGTGCCAGCAGTCCCCCCAGGGGCAGGGGGACTGAAGCTTTCTTT	CASSPPRGRGTEAFF
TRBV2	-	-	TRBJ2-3	TGTGCCAGCCAAAGGGGGGGGGCCGCAGATACGCAGTATTTT	CASQRGGAADTQYF
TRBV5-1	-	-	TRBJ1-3	TGCGCCAGCAGCCCACAGGGATCTGGAAACACCATATATTTT	CASSPQGSGNTIYF
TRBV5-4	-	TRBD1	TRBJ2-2	TGTGCCAGCAGCCCACAGGGGATCGGAGGGGAGCTGTTTTTT	CASSPQGIGGELFF
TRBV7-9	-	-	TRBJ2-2	TGTGCCAGCAGCCAACTGATCGGGGAGCTGTTTTTT	CASSQLIGELFF
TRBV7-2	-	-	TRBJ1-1	TGTGCCAGCAGTCAAAAACCAGGAAACACTGAAGCTTTCTTT	CASSQKPGNTEAFF
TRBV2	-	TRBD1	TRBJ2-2	TGTGCCAGCAGTGGGACAGGGGTCACCGGGGAGCTGTTTTTT	CASSGTGVTGELFF
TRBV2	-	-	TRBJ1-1	TGTGCCAGCAGTGTGGGGCCGCGTGAAGCTTTCTTT	CASSVGPREAFF
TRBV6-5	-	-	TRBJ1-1	TGTGCCAGCAGCCGCCAGGGAGGGAACACTGAAGCTTTCTTT	CASSRQGGNTEAFF
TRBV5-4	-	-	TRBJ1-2	TGTGCCAGCAGCGGGGCAGCCTCGGGCTATGGCTACACCTTC	CASSGAASGYGYTF
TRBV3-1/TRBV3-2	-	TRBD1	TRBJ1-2	TGTGCCAGCAGCCCGTCGGGACAGGGAGCCTTCTATGGCTACACCTTC	CASSPSGQGAFYGYTF